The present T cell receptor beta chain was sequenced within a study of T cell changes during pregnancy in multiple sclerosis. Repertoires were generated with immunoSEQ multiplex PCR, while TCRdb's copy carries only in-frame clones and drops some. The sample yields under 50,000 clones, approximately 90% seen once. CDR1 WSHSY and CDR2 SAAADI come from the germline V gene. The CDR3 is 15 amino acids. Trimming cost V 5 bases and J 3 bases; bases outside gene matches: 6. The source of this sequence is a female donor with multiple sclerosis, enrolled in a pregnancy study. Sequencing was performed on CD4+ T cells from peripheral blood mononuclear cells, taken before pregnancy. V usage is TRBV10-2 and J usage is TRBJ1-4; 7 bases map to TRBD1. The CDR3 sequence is CASSSITGANEKLFF. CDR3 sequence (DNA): TGCGCCAGCAGTAGTATAACAGGGGCTAATGAAAAACTGTTTTTT.